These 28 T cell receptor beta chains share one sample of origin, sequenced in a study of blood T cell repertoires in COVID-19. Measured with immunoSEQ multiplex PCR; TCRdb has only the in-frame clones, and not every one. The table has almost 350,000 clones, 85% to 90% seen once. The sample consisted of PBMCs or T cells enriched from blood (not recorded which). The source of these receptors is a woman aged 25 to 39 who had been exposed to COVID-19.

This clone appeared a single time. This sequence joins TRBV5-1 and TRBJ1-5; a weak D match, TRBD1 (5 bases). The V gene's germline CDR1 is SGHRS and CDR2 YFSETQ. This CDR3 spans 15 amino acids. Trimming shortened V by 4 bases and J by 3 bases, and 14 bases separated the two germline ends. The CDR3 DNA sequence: TGCGCCAGCAGCCTCAGCGGGGGTACCAATCAGCCCCAGCATTTT. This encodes CASSLSGGTNQPQHF.

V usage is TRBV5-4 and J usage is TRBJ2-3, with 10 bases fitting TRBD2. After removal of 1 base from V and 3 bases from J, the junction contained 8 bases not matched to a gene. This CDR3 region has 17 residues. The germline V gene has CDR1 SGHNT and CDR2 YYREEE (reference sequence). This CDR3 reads CASSLPRAGGGTDTQYF. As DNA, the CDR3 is TGTGCCAGCAGCTTGCCCAGAGCGGGAGGGGGGACAGATACGCAGTATTTT.

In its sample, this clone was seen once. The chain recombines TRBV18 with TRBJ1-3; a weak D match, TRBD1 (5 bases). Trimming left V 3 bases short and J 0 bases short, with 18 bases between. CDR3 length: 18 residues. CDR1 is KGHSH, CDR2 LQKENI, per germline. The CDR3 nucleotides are TGTGCCAGCTCACCCACCCTGGGGAGGGGAAACTCTGGAAACACCATATATTTT. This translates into CASSPTLGRGNSGNTIYF. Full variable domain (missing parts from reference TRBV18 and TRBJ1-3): NAGVMQNPRHLVRRRGQEARLRCSPMKGHSHVYWYRQLPEEGLKFMVYLQKENIIDESGMPKERFSAEFPKEGPSILRIQQVVRGDSAAYFCASSPTLGRGNSGNTIYFGEGSWLTVV.

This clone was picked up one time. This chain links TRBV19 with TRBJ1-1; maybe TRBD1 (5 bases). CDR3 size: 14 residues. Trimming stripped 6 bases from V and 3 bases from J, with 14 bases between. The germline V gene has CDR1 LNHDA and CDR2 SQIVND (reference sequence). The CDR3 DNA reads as TGTGCCAGTAGCAAAAGGGGAGGGGACACTGAAGCTTTCTTT. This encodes CASSKRGGDTEAFF.

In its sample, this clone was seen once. The CDR3 here is CATSDLLSGKVSNEQFF. In nucleotides, the CDR3 is TGTGCCACCAGTGATTTGTTGAGCGGGAAAGTGAGTAATGAGCAGTTCTTC. The chain couples TRBV24-1 to TRBJ2-1; 7 positions match TRBD2. The length of the CDR3 is 17 residues. With V trimmed by 0 bases and J by 7 bases, 11 bases remained unmatched. Looked up from germline, CDR1 is KGHDR and CDR2 is SFDVKD.

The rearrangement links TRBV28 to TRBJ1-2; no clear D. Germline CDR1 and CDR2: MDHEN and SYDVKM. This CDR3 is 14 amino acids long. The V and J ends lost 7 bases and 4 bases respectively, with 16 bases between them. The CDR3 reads CASTPGSLLYGYTF. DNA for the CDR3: TGTGCCAGCACCCCGGGAAGCCTTCTCTATGGCTACACCTTC.

CDR3 amino acids: CASSLTGVGEKLFF. The DNA of the CDR3 is TGTGCCAGCAGTTTAACAGGGGTTGGGGAAAAACTGTTTTTT. The V gene is TRBV28, the J gene TRBJ1-4, with TRBD1 matching 7 bases. CDR1 is MDHEN and CDR2 is SYDVKM in the germline V gene. With V trimmed by 2 bases and J by 8 bases, 5 bases remained unmatched. This CDR3 region has 14 residues.

CDR3 sequence (DNA): TGTGCCATCAGTGAGTACAGGGCCGCCCACTATGGCTACACCTTC. Its protein product is CAISEYRAAHYGYTF. The chain combines TRBV10-3 with TRBJ1-2, with a possible D match to TRBD1 (6 bases). This CDR3 region has 15 residues. The germline CDR1 and CDR2 sequences are ENHRY and SYGVKD. With 1 base removed from V and 3 bases from J, the gap between germline ends came to 12 bases.

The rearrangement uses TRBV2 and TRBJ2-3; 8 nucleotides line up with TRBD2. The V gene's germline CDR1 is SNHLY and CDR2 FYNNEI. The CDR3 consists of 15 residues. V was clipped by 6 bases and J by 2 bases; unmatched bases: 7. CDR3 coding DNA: TGTGCCAGCAGCTCAGCGGGAGTACCCACAGATACGCAGTATTTT. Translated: CASSSAGVPTDTQYF.

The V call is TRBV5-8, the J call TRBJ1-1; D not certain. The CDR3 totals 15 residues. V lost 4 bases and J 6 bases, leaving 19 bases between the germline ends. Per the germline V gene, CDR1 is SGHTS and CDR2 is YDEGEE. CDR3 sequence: CASSPPADMSAEAFF. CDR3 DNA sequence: TGTGCCAGCAGCCCCCCTGCGGATATGAGCGCTGAAGCTTTCTTT.

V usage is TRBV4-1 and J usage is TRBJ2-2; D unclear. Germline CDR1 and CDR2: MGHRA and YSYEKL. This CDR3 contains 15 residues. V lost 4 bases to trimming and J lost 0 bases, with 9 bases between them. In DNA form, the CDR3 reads TGCGCCAGCAGCCCCAGTTTTCCGAACACCGGGGAGCTGTTTTTT. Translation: CASSPSFPNTGELFF.

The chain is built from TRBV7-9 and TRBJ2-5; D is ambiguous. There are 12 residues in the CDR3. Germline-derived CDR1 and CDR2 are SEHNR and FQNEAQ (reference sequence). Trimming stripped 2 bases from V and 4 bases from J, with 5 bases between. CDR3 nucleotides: TGTGCCAGCAGCTTAAACGGAGAGACCCAGTACTTC. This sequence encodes CASSLNGETQYF.

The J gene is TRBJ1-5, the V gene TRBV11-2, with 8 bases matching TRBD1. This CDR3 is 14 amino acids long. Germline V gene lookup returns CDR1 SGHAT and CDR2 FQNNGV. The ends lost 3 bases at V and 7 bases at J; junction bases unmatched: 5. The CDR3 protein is CASSFQGAGQPQHF. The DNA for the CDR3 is TGTGCCAGCAGCTTCCAGGGGGCTGGACAGCCCCAGCATTTT. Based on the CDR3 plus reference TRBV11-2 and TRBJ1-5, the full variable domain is EAGVAQSPRYKIIEKRQSVAFWCNPISGHATLYWYQQILGQGPKLLIQFQNNGVVDDSQLPKDRFSAERLKGVDSTLKIQPAKLEDSAVYLCASSFQGAGQPQHFGDGTRLSIL.

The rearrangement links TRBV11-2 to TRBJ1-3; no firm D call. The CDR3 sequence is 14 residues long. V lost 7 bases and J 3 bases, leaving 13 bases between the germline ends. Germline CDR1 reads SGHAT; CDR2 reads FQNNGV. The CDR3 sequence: CASTNSGGGNTIYF. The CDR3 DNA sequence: TGTGCCAGCACCAATTCGGGAGGTGGAAACACCATATATTTT.

The CDR3 coding sequence is TGTGCCACCAGCAGAGGATCAGGGAATGAAAAACTGTTTTTT. Encoded protein: CATSRGSGNEKLFF. This rearrangement joins TRBV15 to TRBJ1-4; D is perhaps TRBD1 (5 bases). Germline CDR1 LNHNV, CDR2 YYDKDF (reference sequence). The CDR3 totals 14 residues. The V end lost 1 base, the J end lost 5 bases, and 8 bases lay between the germline ends.

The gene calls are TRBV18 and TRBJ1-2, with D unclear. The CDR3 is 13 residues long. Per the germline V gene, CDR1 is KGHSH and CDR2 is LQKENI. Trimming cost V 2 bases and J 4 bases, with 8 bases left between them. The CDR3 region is CASSPEHLYGYTF. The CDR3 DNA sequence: TGTGCCAGCTCACCAGAACACCTCTATGGCTACACCTTC.

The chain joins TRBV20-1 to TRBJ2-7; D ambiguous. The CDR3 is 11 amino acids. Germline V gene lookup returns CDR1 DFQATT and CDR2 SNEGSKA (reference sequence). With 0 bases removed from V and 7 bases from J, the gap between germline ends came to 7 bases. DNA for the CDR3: TGCAGTGCTAGAGATTTGAGGGAGCAGTACTTC. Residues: CSARDLREQYF.

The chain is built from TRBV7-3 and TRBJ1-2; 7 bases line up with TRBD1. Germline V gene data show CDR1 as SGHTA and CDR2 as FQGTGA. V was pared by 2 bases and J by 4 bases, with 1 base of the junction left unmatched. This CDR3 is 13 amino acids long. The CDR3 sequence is CASSLPGGYGYTF. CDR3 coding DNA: TGTGCCAGCAGCTTACCAGGGGGCTATGGCTACACCTTC.

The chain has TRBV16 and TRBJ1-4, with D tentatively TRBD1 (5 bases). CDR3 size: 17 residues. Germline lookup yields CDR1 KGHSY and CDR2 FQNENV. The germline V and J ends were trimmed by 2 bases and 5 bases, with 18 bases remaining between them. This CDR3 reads CASSQPSSGPRNEKLFF. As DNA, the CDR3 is TGTGCCAGCAGCCAACCGTCATCAGGGCCGCGCAATGAAAAACTGTTTTTT.

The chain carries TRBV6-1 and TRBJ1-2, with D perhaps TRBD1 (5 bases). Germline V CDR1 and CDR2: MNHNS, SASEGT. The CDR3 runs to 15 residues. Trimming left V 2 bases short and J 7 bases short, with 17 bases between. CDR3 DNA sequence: TGTGCCAGCAGTGAACATCAGGGTGGGGAAAGTGGCTACACCTTC. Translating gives CASSEHQGGESGYTF.

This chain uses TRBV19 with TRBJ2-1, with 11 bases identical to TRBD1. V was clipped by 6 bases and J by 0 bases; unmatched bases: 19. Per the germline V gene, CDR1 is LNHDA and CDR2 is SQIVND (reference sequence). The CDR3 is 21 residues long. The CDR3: CASRRERGTGGDPSSYNEQFF. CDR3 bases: TGTGCCAGTAGGCGAGAGCGGGGGACAGGGGGAGATCCGAGCTCCTACAATGAGCAGTTCTTC.

Written as DNA, the CDR3 is TGTGCCACCGGGACAGGGGAGGATCAGCCCCAGCATTTT. This gives the protein CATGTGEDQPQHF. The chain uses TRBV10-3 and TRBJ1-5; 10 positions match TRBD1. The CDR3 has 13 residues. The V segment lost 10 bases and the J segment 5 bases; nucleotides outside the gene matches: 5. CDR1 and CDR2 from the germline V gene are ENHRY and SYGVKD.

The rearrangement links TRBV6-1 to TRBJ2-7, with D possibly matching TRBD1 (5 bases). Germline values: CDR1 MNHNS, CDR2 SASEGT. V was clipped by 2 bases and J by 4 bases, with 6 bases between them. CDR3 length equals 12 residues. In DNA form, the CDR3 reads TGTGCCAGCAGTGAAAACAGGTACGAGCAGTACTTC. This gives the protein CASSENRYEQYF.

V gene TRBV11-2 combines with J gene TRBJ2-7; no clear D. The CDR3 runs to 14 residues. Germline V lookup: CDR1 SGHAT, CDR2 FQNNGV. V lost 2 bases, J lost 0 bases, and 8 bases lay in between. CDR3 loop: CASSLFQFSYEQYF. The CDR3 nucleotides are TGTGCCAGCAGCTTATTTCAGTTCTCCTACGAGCAGTACTTC.

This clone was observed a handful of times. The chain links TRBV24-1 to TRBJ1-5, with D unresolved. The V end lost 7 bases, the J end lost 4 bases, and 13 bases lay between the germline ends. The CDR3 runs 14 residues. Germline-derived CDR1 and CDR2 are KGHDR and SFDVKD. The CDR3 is CATRAGGRNQPQHF. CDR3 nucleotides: TGTGCCACCAGAGCCGGAGGGAGAAATCAGCCCCAGCATTTT.

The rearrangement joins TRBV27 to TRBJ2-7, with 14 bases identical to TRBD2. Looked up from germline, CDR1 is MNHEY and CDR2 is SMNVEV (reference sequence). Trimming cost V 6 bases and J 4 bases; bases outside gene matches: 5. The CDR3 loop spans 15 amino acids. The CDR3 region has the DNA TGTGCCAGCAGGGGGGGACTAGCGGGAGAATACGAGCAGTACTTC. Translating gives CASRGGLAGEYEQYF.

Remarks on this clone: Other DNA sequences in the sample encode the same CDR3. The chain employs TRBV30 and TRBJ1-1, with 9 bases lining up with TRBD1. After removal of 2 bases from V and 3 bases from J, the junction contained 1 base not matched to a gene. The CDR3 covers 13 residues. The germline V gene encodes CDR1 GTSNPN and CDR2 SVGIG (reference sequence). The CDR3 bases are TGTGCCTGGAGTCGACAGGGGGACACTGAAGCTTTCTTT. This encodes CAWSRQGDTEAFF. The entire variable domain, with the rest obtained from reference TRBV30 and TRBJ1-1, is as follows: SQTIHQWPATLVQPVGSPLSLECTVEGTSNPNLYWYRQAAGRGLQLLFYSVGIGQISSEVPQNLSASRPQDRQFILSSKKLLLSDSGFYLCAWSRQGDTEAFFGQGTRLTVV.

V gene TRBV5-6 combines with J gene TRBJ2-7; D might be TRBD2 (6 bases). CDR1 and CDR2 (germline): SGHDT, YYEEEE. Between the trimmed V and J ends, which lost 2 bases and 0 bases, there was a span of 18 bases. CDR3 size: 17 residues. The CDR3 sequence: CASSFGQKLANSYEQYF. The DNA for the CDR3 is TGTGCCAGCAGCTTTGGTCAGAAGCTAGCGAACTCCTACGAGCAGTACTTC.